The 19 T cell receptor beta chains below all came from one sample that was sequenced in a study of cytomegalovirus exposure and HLA in healthy donors. The primer mix had 60 Vbeta and 13 Jbeta primers. Using immunoSEQ multiplex PCR, the repertoire was profiled, and TCRdb retains in-frame clones only, with some absent. The sample includes more than 150,000 clones, about 85% of them seen just once. Sequenced material: PBMCs. The receptors shown here come from a man between 50 and 59 years old in good health and CMV-seronegative.

The rearrangement joins TRBV4-3 to TRBJ2-7, with TRBD2 identical over 10 bases. Germline assignment: CDR1 LGHNA and CDR2 YSLEER. CDR3 length equals 15 residues. V shed 2 bases, J shed 3 bases, and the junction held 4 bases outside the gene matches. The CDR3 loop is CASSQISGGFYEQYF. CDR3 nucleotide sequence: TGCGCCAGCAGCCAAATTAGCGGGGGGTTCTACGAGCAGTACTTC.

CDR3: CASSIVGTGVDYEQYF. DNA of the CDR3: TGTGCCAGTAGTATCGTAGGGACAGGGGTGGACTACGAGCAGTACTTC. The chain employs TRBV19 and TRBJ2-7; the match to TRBD1 covers 10 bases. Germline V gene sequence: CDR1 LNHDA, CDR2 SQIVND (reference sequence). The CDR3 runs 16 residues. The ends lost 3 bases at V and 3 bases at J; junction bases unmatched: 8.

The chain uses TRBV21-1 and TRBJ1-6. TRBV21-1 is marked as a pseudogene. The CDR3 is 15 residues long. CDR3: CASSTQLLSLSPLHF. The CDR3 DNA reads TGTGCCAGCAGCACCCAACTGTTAAGTCTGTCACCCCTCCACTTT.

On this clone itself: The same CDR3 arises from other DNA sequences in this sample as well. This chain joins TRBV4-3 and TRBJ1-3; possibly TRBD1 for D (6 bases). Germline V CDR1 and CDR2: LGHNA, YSLEER. The CDR3 spans 15 residues. V was trimmed by 0 bases and J by 1 base, leaving 7 bases between them. CDR3 in amino acids: CASSQERGSGNTIYF. The CDR3 nucleotides read TGCGCCAGCAGCCAAGAAAGGGGGTCTGGAAACACCATATATTTT.

In its sample, this clone was seen once. This chain uses TRBV2 with TRBJ2-7, with TRBD1 matching over 9 bases. The germline gives CDR1 SNHLY, CDR2 FYNNEI. This CDR3 region has 14 residues. Trimming cost V 7 bases and J 5 bases; bases outside gene matches: 9. In DNA form, the CDR3 reads TGTGCCAGCAACCCGGGACAGGGTCGCCACGAGCAGTACTTC. Encoded protein: CASNPGQGRHEQYF.

This chain connects TRBV28 to TRBJ2-7, with no clear D. This CDR3 contains 11 residues. CDR1 is MDHEN, CDR2 SYDVKM, per germline. V lost 3 bases to trimming and J lost 10 bases, with 10 bases between them. As DNA, the CDR3 is TGTGCCAGCAGTTTTTCGGTAGAACAGTACTTC. Translated: CASSFSVEQYF. The full variable domain, its missing parts supplied by reference TRBV28 and TRBJ2-7, is DVKVTQSSRYLVKRTGEKVFLECVQDMDHENMFWYRQDPGLGLRLIYFSYDVKMKEKGDIPEGYSVSREKKERFSLILESASTNQTSMYLCASSFSVEQYFGPGTRLTVT.

This chain uses TRBV7-2 with TRBJ2-7; D remains ambiguous. V was clipped by 5 bases and J by 6 bases, with 11 bases between them. Looked up from germline, CDR1 is SGHTA and CDR2 is FQGNSA. CDR3 length: 12 residues. CDR3 sequence (DNA): TGTGCCAGCAGCCCCACCTTCGGCGAGCAGTACTTC. It encodes CASSPTFGEQYF.

This chain joins TRBV7-9 and TRBJ2-3; D perhaps matches TRBD1 (5 bases). CDR1 is SEHNR, CDR2 FQNEAQ, per germline (reference sequence). CDR3 length equals 16 residues. V was trimmed by 1 base and J by 0 bases, leaving 11 bases between them. CDR3 protein: CASSLDQGSSTDTQYF. CDR3 bases: TGTGCCAGCAGCTTAGATCAGGGTTCTAGCACAGATACGCAGTATTTT.

The CDR3 DNA reads as TGTGCCAGGAGCGGGCTGACAGGGCAGGATAAGAATGAGCAGTTCTTC. It encodes CARSGLTGQDKNEQFF. The chain recombines TRBV2 with TRBJ2-1; a weak D match, TRBD1 (7 bases). The CDR3 runs to 16 residues. Per germline, CDR1 SNHLY and CDR2 FYNNEI. Trimming pared 9 bases from V and 7 bases from J, leaving 25 bases between.

This rearrangement joins TRBV7-8 to TRBJ1-5, with TRBD1 matching over 9 bases. V lost 5 bases, J lost 4 bases, and 0 bases stayed unmatched. The CDR3 spans 13 residues. CDR1 and CDR2 from the germline V gene are SGHVS and FQNEAQ. CDR3 residues: CASSGQGNQPQHF. DNA for the CDR3: TGTGCCAGCAGCGGACAGGGGAATCAGCCCCAGCATTTT.

The V call is TRBV10-2, the J call TRBJ2-3; 8 bases are a match to TRBD2. Trimming at V came to 9 bases and at J to 2 bases, leaving 4 bases not matched to a gene. Germline-derived CDR1 and CDR2 are WSHSY and SAAADI. The CDR3 length is 13 residues. The CDR3 spells CASLAGNTDTQYF. The CDR3 DNA follows: TGCGCCAGTTTAGCGGGGAACACAGATACGCAGTATTTT.

The chain combines TRBV4-3 with TRBJ2-5; 12 bases agree with TRBD2. Germline CDR1 LGHNA, CDR2 YSLEER. V was clipped by 1 base and J by 4 bases; unmatched bases: 10. This CDR3 contains 18 residues. CDR3 in DNA: TGCGCCAGCAGCCAAGGAGAACTAGCGGGGGGAGGGGGAGAGACCCAGTACTTC. Protein: CASSQGELAGGGGETQYF.

The chain links TRBV6-1 to TRBJ1-2; 8 nucleotides agree with TRBD1. Trimming cost V 5 bases and J 1 base; bases outside gene matches: 6. The CDR3 has 15 residues. The germline V gene has CDR1 MNHNS and CDR2 SASEGT. The CDR3 is CASSTQGAGNYGYTF. The CDR3 DNA reads as TGTGCCAGCAGTACTCAGGGGGCAGGTAACTATGGCTACACCTTC.

The chain couples TRBV2 to TRBJ1-2, with D hard to call. V lost 7 bases, J lost 6 bases, and 12 bases lay in between. There are 12 residues in the CDR3. Germline-derived CDR1 and CDR2 are SNHLY and FYNNEI. CDR3 protein: CASMKGRDGYTF. The CDR3 DNA sequence: TGTGCCAGCATGAAAGGGAGGGATGGCTACACCTTC.

The V gene is TRBV9, the J gene TRBJ2-1; perhaps TRBD2 as D (7 bases). The CDR3 runs 16 residues. V was clipped by 6 bases and J by 4 bases, with 20 bases between them. Germline V gene sequence: CDR1 SGDLS, CDR2 YYNGEE. This CDR3 is CASTSRGGGDYNEQFF. The CDR3 DNA follows: TGTGCCAGCACCTCACGTGGCGGGGGCGATTACAATGAGCAGTTCTTC.

The genes are TRBV19 and TRBJ1-2; 7 nucleotides align to TRBD1. The CDR3 spans 14 residues. Germline V gene lookup returns CDR1 LNHDA and CDR2 SQIVND (reference sequence). The V and J ends lost 8 bases and 2 bases, in that order; junction bases with no gene match: 8. The CDR3 loop reads CASRRQGENYGYTF. CDR3 sequence (DNA): TGTGCCAGTCGACGACAGGGTGAGAACTATGGCTACACCTTC.

The rearrangement links TRBV14 to TRBJ2-5; perhaps TRBD1 as D (5 bases). Per the germline V gene, CDR1 is SGHDN and CDR2 is FVKESK. The CDR3 length is 15 residues. The V and J ends lost 5 bases and 0 bases respectively, with 13 bases between them. The DNA for the CDR3 is TGTGCCAGCAGCACCCCGGGCAGGGACCAAGAGACCCAGTACTTC. Amino acid sequence: CASSTPGRDQETQYF. The complete variable domain, with remaining parts taken from reference TRBV14 and TRBJ2-5, reads EAGVTQFPSHSVIEKGQTVTLRCDPISGHDNLYWYRRVMGKEIKFLLHFVKESKQDESGMPNNRFLAERTGGTYSTLKVQPAELEDSGVYFCASSTPGRDQETQYFGPGTRLLVL.

The chain joins TRBV18 to TRBJ2-3; no definite D call. Germline CDR1 is KGHSH and CDR2 is LQKENI. The germline V and J ends were trimmed by 2 bases and 1 base, with 19 bases remaining between them. The CDR3 has 18 residues. Here the CDR3 DNA reads TGTGCCAGCTCACCAATTTTATTTGGTCTGGGCGGCACAGATACGCAGTATTTT. This translates into CASSPILFGLGGTDTQYF. The full variable domain, with the rest looked up from reference TRBV18 and TRBJ2-3, is NAGVMQNPRHLVRRRGQEARLRCSPMKGHSHVYWYRQLPEEGLKFMVYLQKENIIDESGMPKERFSAEFPKEGPSILRIQQVVRGDSAAYFCASSPILFGLGGTDTQYFGPGTRLTVL.

The CDR3 sequence: CASSLAAGVTDTQYF. In DNA, the CDR3 is TGTGCCAGCAGCTTAGCGGCAGGGGTCACAGATACGCAGTATTTT. This chain joins TRBV7-6 and TRBJ2-3, with a tentative D call TRBD1 (6 bases). V lost 0 bases and J lost 2, with 9 bases in between. The CDR3 is made up of 15 amino acids. Germline V gene data show CDR1 as SGHVS and CDR2 as FNYEAQ.